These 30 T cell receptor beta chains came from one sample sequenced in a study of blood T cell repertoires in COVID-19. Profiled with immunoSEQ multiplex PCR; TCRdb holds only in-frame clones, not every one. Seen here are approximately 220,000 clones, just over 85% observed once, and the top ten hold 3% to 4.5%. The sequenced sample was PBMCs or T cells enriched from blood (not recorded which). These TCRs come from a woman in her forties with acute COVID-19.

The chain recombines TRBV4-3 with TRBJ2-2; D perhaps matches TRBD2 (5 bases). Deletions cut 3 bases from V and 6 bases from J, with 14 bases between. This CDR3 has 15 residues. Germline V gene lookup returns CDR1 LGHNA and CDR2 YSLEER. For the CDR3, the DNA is TGCGCCAGCAGCCAGGACGTCGTCGGGGCCGGGGAGCTGTTTTTT. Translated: CASSQDVVGAGELFF.

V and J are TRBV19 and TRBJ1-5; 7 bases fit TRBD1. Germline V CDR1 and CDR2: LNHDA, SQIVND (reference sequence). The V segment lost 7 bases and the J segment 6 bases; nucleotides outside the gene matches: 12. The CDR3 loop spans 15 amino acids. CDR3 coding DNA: TGTGCCAGTACCATCTCGACAGGGTTCACTCAGCCCCAGCATTTT. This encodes CASTISTGFTQPQHF.

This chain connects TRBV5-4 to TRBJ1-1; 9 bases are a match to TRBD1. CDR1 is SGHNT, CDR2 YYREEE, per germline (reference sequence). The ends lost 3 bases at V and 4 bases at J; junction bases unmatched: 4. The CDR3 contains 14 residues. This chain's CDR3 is CASSYGQGRTEAFF. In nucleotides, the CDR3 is TGTGCCAGCAGCTATGGACAGGGGCGCACTGAAGCTTTCTTT. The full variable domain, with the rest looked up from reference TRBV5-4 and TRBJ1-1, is ETGVTQSPTHLIKTRGQQVTLRCSSQSGHNTVSWYQQALGQGPQFIFQYYREEENGRGNFPPRFSGLQFPNYSSELNVNALELDDSALYLCASSYGQGRTEAFFGQGTRLTVV.

In nucleotides, the CDR3 is TGTGCCAGCAGTGAAGAACAGAACTATGGCTACACCTTC. Encoded protein: CASSEEQNYGYTF. The V gene is TRBV2, the J gene TRBJ1-2; D unresolved. This CDR3 has 13 amino acids. The ends were cut back, 1 base at V and 2 bases at J, with 5 bases in the middle. Germline CDR1 is SNHLY and CDR2 is FYNNEI.

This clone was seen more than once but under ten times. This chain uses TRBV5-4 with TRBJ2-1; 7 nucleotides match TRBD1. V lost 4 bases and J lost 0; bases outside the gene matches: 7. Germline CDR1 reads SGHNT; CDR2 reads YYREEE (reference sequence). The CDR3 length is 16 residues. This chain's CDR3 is CASSANRGSSYNEQFF. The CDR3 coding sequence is TGTGCCAGCAGCGCCAACAGGGGAAGCTCCTACAATGAGCAGTTCTTC.

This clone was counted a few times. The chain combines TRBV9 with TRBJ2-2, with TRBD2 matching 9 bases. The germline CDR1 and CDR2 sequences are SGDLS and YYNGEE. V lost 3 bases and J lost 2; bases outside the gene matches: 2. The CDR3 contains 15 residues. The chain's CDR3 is CASSGSGGNTGELFF. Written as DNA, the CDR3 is TGTGCCAGCAGCGGTAGCGGGGGAAACACCGGGGAGCTGTTTTTT. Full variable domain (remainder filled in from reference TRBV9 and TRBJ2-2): DSGVTQTPKHLITATGQRVTLRCSPRSGDLSVYWYQQSLDQGLQFLIQYYNGEERAKGNILERFSAQQFPDLHSELNLSSLELGDSALYFCASSGSGGNTGELFFGEGSRLTVL.

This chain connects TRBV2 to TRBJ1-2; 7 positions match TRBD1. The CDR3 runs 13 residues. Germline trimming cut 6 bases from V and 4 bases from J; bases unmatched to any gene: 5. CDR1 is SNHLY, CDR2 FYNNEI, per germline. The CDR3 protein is CASRPGDSYGYTF. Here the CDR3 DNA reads TGTGCCAGCAGACCAGGGGACAGCTATGGCTACACCTTC.

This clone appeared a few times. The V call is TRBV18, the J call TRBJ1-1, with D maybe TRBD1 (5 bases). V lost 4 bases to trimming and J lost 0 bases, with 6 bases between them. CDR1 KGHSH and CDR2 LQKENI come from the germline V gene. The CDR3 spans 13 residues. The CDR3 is CASSQGMNTEAFF. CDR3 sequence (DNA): TGTGCCAGCTCACAGGGGATGAACACTGAAGCTTTCTTT.

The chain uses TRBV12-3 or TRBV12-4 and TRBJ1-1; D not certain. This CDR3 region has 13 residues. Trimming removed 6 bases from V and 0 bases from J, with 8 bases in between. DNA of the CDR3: TGTGCCAGCAGGGTCTATTTGAACACTGAAGCTTTCTTT. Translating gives CASRVYLNTEAFF.

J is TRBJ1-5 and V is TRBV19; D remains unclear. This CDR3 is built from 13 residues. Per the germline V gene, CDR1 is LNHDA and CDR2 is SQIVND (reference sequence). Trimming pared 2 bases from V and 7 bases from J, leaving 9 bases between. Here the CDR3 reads CASSITSWQPQHF. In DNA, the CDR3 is TGTGCCAGTAGTATAACGAGTTGGCAGCCCCAGCATTTT.

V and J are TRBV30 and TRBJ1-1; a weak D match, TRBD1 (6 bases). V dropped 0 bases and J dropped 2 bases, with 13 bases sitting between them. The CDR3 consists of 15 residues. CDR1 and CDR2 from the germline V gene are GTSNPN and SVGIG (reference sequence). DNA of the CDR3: TGTGCCTGGAGTGTACGGACAGCTTACAACACTGAAGCTTTCTTT. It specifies CAWSVRTAYNTEAFF.

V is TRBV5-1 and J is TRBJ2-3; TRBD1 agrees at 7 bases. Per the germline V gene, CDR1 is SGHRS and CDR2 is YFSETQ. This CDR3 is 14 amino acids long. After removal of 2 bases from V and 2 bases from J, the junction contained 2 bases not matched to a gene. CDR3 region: CASSFKGATDTQYF. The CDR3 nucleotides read TGCGCCAGCAGCTTTAAGGGGGCCACAGATACGCAGTATTTT.

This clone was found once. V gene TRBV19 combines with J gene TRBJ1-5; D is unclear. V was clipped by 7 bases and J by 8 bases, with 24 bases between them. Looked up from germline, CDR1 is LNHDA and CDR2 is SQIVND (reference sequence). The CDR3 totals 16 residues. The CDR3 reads CASTRRGEAAGKPQHF. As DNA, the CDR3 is TGTGCCAGTACCCGTCGGGGAGAGGCCGCGGGTAAGCCCCAGCATTTT.

CDR3: CASSQDRGHEQYV. The CDR3 coding sequence is TGTGCCAGCAGCCAGGACAGGGGGCACGAGCAGTACGTC. The chain carries TRBV12-3 or TRBV12-4 and TRBJ2-7; 11 nucleotides line up with TRBD1. Trimming removed 6 bases from V and 5 bases from J; junction bases left unmatched: 3. This CDR3 region has 13 residues.

DNA of the CDR3: TGCGCCAGCAGCTTGGGCCCCGGCCTAGACACTGAAGCTTTCTTT. Translation: CASSLGPGLDTEAFF. This chain links TRBV5-1 with TRBJ1-1, with D uncertain. The germline V gene encodes CDR1 SGHRS and CDR2 YFSETQ. Trimming took 0 bases from V and 3 from J, leaving 12 bases between them. The CDR3 has 15 residues.

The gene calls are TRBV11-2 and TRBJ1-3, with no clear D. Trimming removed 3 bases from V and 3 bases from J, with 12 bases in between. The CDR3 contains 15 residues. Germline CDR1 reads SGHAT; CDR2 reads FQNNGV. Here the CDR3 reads CASSFEGGFGNTIYF. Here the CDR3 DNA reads TGTGCCAGCAGCTTCGAGGGCGGTTTTGGAAACACCATATATTTT.

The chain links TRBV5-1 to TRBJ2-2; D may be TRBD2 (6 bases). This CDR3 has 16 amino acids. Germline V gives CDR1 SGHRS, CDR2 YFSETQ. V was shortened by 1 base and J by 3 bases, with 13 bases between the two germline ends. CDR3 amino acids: CASSLRPGGDTGELFF. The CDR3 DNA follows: TGCGCCAGCAGCTTGAGGCCAGGAGGGGACACCGGGGAGCTGTTTTTT.

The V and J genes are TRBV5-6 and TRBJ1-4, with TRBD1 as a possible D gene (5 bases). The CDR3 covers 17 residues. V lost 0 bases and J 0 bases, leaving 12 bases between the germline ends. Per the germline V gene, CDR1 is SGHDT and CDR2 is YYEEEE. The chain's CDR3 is CASSLAGQGATNEKLFF. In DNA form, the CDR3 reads TGTGCCAGCAGCTTGGCCGGGCAGGGCGCAACTAATGAAAAACTGTTTTTT.

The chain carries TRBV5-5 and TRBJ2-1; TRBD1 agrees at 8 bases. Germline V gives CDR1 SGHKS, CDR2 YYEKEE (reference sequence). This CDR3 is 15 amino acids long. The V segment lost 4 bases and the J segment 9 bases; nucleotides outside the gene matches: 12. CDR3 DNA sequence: TGTGCCAGCAGCCACCAGGGGGCGCCGGCCGTTGAGCAGTTCTTC. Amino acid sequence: CASSHQGAPAVEQFF.

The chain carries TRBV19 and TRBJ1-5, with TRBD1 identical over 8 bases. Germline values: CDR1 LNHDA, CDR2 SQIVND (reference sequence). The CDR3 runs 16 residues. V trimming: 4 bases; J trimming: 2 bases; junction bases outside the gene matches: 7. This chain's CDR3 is CASSTSDRGGNQPQHF. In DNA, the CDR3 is TGTGCCAGTAGTACATCCGACAGGGGTGGCAATCAGCCCCAGCATTTT.

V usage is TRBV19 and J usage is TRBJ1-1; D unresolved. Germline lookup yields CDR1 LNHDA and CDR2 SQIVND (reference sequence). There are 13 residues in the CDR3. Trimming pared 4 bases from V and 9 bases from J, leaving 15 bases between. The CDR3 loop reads CASSTPRTLKAFF. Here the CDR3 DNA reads TGTGCCAGTAGTACACCCAGGACTCTCAAAGCTTTCTTT.

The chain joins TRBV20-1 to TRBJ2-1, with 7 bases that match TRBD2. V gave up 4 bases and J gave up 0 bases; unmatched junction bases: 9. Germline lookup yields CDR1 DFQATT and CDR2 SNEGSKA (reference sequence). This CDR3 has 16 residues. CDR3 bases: TGCAGTGCTATTGACCCGCGGGGGAGCTCCTACAATGAGCAGTTCTTC. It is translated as CSAIDPRGSSYNEQFF.

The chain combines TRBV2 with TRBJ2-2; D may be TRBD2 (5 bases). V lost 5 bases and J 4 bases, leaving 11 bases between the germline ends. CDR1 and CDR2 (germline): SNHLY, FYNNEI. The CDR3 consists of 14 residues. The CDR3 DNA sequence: TGTGCCAGCAGTCGGGATTCGGGCACCGGGGAGCTGTTTTTT. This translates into CASSRDSGTGELFF.

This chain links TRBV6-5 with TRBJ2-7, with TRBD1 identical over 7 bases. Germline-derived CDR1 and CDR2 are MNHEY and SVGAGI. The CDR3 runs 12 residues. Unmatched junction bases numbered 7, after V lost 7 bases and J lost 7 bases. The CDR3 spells CASTEFRGEQYF. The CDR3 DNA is TGTGCCAGCACCGAGTTCAGGGGGGAGCAGTACTTC.

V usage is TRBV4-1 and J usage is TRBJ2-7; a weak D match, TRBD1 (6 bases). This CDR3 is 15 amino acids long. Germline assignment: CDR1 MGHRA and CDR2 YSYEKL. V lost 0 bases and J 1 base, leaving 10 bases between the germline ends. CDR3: CASSQDRGNSYEQYF. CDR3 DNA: TGCGCCAGCAGCCAAGACAGGGGAAATTCCTACGAGCAGTACTTC.

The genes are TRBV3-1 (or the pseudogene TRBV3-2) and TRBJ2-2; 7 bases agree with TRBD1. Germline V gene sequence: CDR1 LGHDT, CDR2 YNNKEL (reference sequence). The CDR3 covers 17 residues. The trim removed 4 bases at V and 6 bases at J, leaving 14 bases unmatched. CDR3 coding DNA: TGTGCCAGCAGCCCTAACTCTTGGACAGGTCTTCCCGGGGAGCTGTTTTTT. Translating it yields CASSPNSWTGLPGELFF.

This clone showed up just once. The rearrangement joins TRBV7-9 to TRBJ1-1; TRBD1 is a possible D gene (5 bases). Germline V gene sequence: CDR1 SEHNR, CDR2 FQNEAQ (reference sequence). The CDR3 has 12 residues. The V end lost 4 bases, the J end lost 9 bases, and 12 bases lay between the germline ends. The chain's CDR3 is CASSSWGGKAFF. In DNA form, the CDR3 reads TGTGCCAGCAGCTCATGGGGGGGAAAAGCTTTCTTT.

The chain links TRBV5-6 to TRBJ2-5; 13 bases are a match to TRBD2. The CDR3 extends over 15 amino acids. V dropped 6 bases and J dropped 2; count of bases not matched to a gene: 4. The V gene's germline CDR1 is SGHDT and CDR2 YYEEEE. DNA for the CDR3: TGTGCCAGCAAACTAGCGGGGGGGCGGCAAGAGACCCAGTACTTC. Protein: CASKLAGGRQETQYF.

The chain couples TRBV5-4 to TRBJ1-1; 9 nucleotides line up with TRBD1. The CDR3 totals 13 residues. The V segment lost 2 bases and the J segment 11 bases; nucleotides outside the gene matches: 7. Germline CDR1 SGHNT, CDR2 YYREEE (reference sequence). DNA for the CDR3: TGTGCCAGCAGCTTCACAGGGGGCTTGGGGGCTTTCTTT. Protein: CASSFTGGLGAFF.

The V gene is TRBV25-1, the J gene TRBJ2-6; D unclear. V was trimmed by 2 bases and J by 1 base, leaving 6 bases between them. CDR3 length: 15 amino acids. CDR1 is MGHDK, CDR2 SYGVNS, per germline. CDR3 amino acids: CASSEQISGANVLTF. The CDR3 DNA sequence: TGTGCCAGCAGTGAACAGATTTCTGGGGCCAACGTCCTGACTTTC.